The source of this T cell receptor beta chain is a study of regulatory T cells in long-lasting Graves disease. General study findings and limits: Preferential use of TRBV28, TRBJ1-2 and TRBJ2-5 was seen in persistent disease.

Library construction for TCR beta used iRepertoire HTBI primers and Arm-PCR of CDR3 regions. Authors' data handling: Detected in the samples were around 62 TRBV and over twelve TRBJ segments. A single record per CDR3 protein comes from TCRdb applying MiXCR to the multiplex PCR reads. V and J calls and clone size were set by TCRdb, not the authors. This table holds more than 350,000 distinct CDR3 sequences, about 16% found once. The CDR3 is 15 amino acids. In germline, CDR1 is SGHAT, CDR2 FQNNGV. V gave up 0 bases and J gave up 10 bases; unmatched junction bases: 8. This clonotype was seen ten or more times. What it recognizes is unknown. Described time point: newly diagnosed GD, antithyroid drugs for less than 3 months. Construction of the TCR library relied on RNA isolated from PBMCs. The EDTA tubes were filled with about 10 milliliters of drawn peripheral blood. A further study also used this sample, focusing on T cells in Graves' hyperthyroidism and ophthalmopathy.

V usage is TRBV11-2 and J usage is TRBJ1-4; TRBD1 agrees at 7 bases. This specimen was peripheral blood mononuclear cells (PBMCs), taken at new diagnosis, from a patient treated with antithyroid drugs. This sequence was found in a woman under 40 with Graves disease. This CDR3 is CASSLDWDRDGKLFF. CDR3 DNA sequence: TGTGCCAGCAGCTTAGATTGGGACAGAGACGGAAAACTGTTTTTT.